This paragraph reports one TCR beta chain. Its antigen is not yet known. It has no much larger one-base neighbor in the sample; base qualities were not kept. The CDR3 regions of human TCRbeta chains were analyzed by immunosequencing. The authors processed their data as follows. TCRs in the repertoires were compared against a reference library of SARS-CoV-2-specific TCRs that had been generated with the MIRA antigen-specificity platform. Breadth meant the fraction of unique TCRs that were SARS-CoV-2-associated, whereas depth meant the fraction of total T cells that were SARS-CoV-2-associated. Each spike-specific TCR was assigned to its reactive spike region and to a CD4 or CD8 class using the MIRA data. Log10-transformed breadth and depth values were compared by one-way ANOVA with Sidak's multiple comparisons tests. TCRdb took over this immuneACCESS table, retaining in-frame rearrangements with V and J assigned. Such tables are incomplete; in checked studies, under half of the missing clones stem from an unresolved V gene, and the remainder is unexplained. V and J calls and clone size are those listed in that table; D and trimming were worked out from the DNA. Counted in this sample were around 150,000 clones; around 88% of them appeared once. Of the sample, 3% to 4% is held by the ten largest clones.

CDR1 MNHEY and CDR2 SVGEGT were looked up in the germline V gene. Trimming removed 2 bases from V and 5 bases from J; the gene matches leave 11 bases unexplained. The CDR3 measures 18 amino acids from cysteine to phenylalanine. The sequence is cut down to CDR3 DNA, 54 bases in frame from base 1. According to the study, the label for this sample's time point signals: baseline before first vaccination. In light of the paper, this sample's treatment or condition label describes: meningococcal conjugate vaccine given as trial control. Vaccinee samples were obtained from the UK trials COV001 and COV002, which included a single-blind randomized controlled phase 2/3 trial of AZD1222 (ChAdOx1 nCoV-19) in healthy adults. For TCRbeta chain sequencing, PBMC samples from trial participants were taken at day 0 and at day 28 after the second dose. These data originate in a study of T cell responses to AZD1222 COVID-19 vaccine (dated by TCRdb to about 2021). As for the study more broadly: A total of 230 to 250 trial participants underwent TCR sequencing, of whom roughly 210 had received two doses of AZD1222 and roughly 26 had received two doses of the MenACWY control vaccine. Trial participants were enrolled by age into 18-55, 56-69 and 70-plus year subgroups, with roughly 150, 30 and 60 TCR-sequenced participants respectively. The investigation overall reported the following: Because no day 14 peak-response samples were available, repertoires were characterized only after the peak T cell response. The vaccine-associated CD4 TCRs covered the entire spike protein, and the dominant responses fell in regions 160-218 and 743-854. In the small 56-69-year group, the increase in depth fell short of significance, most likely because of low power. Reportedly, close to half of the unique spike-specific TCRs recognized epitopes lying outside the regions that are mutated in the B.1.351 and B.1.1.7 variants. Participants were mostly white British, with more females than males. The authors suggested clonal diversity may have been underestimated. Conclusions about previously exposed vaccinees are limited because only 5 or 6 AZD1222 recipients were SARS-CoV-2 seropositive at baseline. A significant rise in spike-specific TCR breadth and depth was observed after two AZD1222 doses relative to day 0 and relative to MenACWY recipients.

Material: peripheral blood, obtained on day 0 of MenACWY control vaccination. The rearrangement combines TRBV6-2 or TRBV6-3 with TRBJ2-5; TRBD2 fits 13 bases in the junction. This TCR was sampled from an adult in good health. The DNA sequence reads TGTGCCAGCAGTTACAGGAGGACTAGCGGGGGCGAGGTGGAGACCCAGTACTTC. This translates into CASSYRRTSGGEVETQYF.